A single T cell receptor beta chain is shown here with its context. The CDR3 loop spans 16 amino acids. Per germline, CDR1 MDHEN and CDR2 SYDVKM. The V segment lost 6 bases and the J segment 5 bases; nucleotides outside the gene matches: 13. Amplification used 60 Vbeta primers and 13 Jbeta primers. As handled by the study authors: As a later analysis found, there were 78 million or so unique TCR beta chains, of which some 10 million were shared. Data came from immunoSEQ multiplex PCR; TCRdb stores just in-frame clones and leaves some out. V, J and clone size were drawn from that table, and D and trimming were deduced from the DNA. This sample carries hundreds of thousands of clones, about 90% of them seen once, and the ten largest clones take approximately 2%. The source of the sample is a study of cytomegalovirus exposure and HLA in healthy donors. There were likely unrecorded immune exposures, though donors were nominally healthy when sampled.

The J gene is TRBJ2-5, the V gene TRBV28; 9 positions match TRBD2. The specimen was PBMCs. This clonotype originated in a woman aged 18-29 years in good health and CMV-seronegative. The CDR3 DNA reads TGTGCCAGCAGCCAAATCGCGGGGGGGCCTCGGGAGACCCAGTACTTC. Its protein is CASSQIAGGPRETQYF.